The 31 T cell receptor beta chains below all came from one sample that was sequenced in a study of blood T cell repertoires in COVID-19. Profiling relied on immunoSEQ multiplex PCR, and the TCRdb table lists in-frame clones only, not all of them. The sample records hundreds of thousands of clones, 85% being singletons. The sequenced sample was peripheral blood. These receptors all stem from a woman aged 50 to 60 with active or convalescent COVID-19.

This chain links TRBV30 with TRBJ2-2; D remains ambiguous. Deletions cut 4 bases from V and 8 bases from J, with 17 bases between. This CDR3 has 14 amino acids. Germline assignment: CDR1 GTSNPN and CDR2 SVGIG (reference sequence). The CDR3 loop reads CAWNRVSLRGELFF. The CDR3 nucleotides are TGTGCCTGGAATCGAGTTAGTCTGCGGGGGGAGCTGTTTTTT. Complete variable domain (other parts from reference TRBV30 and TRBJ2-2): SQTIHQWPATLVQPVGSPLSLECTVEGTSNPNLYWYRQAAGRGLQLLFYSVGIGQISSEVPQNLSASRPQDRQFILSSKKLLLSDSGFYLCAWNRVSLRGELFFGEGSRLTVL.

This chain links TRBV28 with TRBJ1-4; 8 bases align to TRBD1. The CDR3 contains 14 residues. Germline values: CDR1 MDHEN, CDR2 SYDVKM. V gave up 6 bases and J gave up 5 bases; unmatched junction bases: 5. The CDR3 nucleotides read TGTGCCAGCAGCCGGACAGGGATGAATGAAAAACTGTTTTTT. Amino acids: CASSRTGMNEKLFF.

This clone was recorded a few times. The chain has TRBV11-1 and TRBJ2-1; 7 bases align to TRBD2. V gave up 5 bases and J gave up 6 bases; unmatched junction bases: 7. The CDR3 sequence is 14 residues long. The germline CDR1 and CDR2 sequences are SGHAT and FQDESV (reference sequence). The CDR3 sequence: CASSPWTSGNEQFF. Written as DNA, the CDR3 is TGTGCCAGCAGCCCTTGGACTAGTGGCAATGAGCAGTTCTTC.

Many counts were recorded for this clone. This chain uses TRBV7-2 with TRBJ1-2; 8 positions agree with TRBD1. Germline-derived CDR1 and CDR2 are SGHTA and FQGNSA. The CDR3 extends over 15 amino acids. Trimming removed 2 bases from V and 1 base from J; junction bases left unmatched: 3. CDR3 DNA: TGTGCCAGCAGCTTATCGACAGGGGATAACTATGGCTACACCTTC. The encoded protein is CASSLSTGDNYGYTF. Looking up the rest from reference TRBV7-2 and TRBJ1-2 gives the full variable domain: GAGVSQSPSNKVTEKGKDVELRCDPISGHTALYWYRQSLGQGLEFLIYFQGNSAPDKSGLPSDRFSAERTGGSVSTLTIQRTQQEDSAVYLCASSLSTGDNYGYTFGSGTRLTVV.

About this clone: Relative to the germline gene, one junction end is altered; a read error may explain this. This sequence joins TRBV7-9 and TRBJ2-1, with D perhaps TRBD1 (6 bases). In germline, CDR1 is SEHNR, CDR2 FQNEAQ (reference sequence). The CDR3 covers 13 residues. The CDR3 loop is CASSLQGPPPQVF. DNA for the CDR3: TGTGCCAGCAGTTTACAGGGTCCTCCCCCTCAGGTCTTC.

The rearrangement uses TRBV29-1 and TRBJ1-3, with 9 bases identical to TRBD1. The CDR3 contains 13 residues. V lost 8 bases, J lost 7 bases, and 9 bases stayed unmatched. Germline V lookup: CDR1 SQVTM, CDR2 ANQGSEA. The CDR3 DNA reads TGCAGCATATGGGACAGGGCCTGGAACACCATATATTTT. It specifies CSIWDRAWNTIYF.

CDR3: CASDNAPQPFNSPLHF. CDR3 sequence (DNA): TGTGCCAGCGACAATGCACCGCAGCCCTTTAATTCACCCCTCCACTTT. The chain recombines TRBV21-1 with TRBJ1-6; the table's D gene call, TRBD1, was not cross checked with the DNA. TRBV21-1 is shown as a pseudogene. CDR3 size: 16 residues.

The chain links TRBV5-1 to TRBJ1-1; 7 bases are a match to TRBD1. V lost 2 bases, J lost 4 bases, and 8 bases stayed unmatched. The CDR3 has 15 amino acids. Germline-derived CDR1 and CDR2 are SGHRS and YFSETQ. The CDR3 loop reads CASSLTGVRGTEAFF. DNA for the CDR3: TGCGCCAGCAGCTTAACAGGGGTGAGGGGCACTGAAGCTTTCTTT.

This chain joins TRBV29-1 and TRBJ2-1; D possibly corresponds to TRBD1 (5 bases). CDR3 length equals 11 residues. The germline V gene has CDR1 SQVTM and CDR2 ANQGSEA. Trimming stripped 0 bases from V and 12 bases from J, with 9 bases between. The CDR3 DNA follows: TGCAGCGTTGAAGACTCTGGGGCGCAGTTCTTC. Its protein product is CSVEDSGAQFF.

The genes are TRBV29-1 and TRBJ2-7; possible D gene TRBD1, 7 bases. There are 14 residues in the CDR3. CDR1 and CDR2 from the germline V gene are SQVTM and ANQGSEA. Trimming shortened V by 7 bases and J by 0 bases, and 16 bases separated the two germline ends. This CDR3 is CSGLGGAASYEQYF. The CDR3 nucleotides read TGCAGCGGACTAGGGGGCGCGGCCTCCTACGAGCAGTACTTC.

This CDR3 is CASSEVLDLNEQFF. The CDR3, as DNA: TGTGCCAGCAGTGAAGTCCTAGATCTCAATGAGCAGTTCTTC. V is TRBV6-1 and J is TRBJ2-1; D is uncertain. CDR1 is MNHNS, CDR2 SASEGT, per germline. V was pared by 1 base and J by 6 bases, with 10 bases between. The CDR3 spans 14 residues.

The CDR3 loop reads CASSESGWGPNNSPLHF. The CDR3 bases are TGTGCCAGCAGTGAATCGGGTTGGGGGCCGAATAATTCACCCCTCCACTTT. The chain recombines TRBV6-1 with TRBJ1-6; D perhaps matches TRBD1 (6 bases). V gave up 2 bases and J gave up 5 bases, with 16 bases separating them. The CDR3 is 17 residues long. Germline lookup yields CDR1 MNHNS and CDR2 SASEGT.

The V gene is TRBV13, the J gene TRBJ2-3, with 8 positions matching TRBD1. From germline, CDR1 is PRHDT and CDR2 FYEKMQ (reference sequence). The CDR3 sequence is 16 residues long. V gave up 0 bases and J gave up 4 bases; unmatched junction bases: 6. CDR3 coding DNA: TGTGCCAGCAGCTTAGGGGGACAGGAGCTCTCAGATACGCAGTATTTT. This encodes CASSLGGQELSDTQYF. Together with reference TRBV13 and TRBJ2-3, the CDR3 gives the full variable domain: AAGVIQSPRHLIKEKRETATLKCYPIPRHDTVYWYQQGPGQDPQFLISFYEKMQSDKGSIPDRFSAQQFSDYHSELNMSSLELGDSALYFCASSLGGQELSDTQYFGPGTRLTVL.

J is TRBJ2-1 and V is TRBV5-1; 7 nucleotides align to TRBD2. This CDR3 is built from 16 residues. In germline, CDR1 is SGHRS, CDR2 YFSETQ. V was pared by 6 bases and J by 0 bases, with 9 bases of the junction left unmatched. The CDR3 is CASNALATSSYNEQFF. As DNA, the CDR3 is TGCGCCAGCAATGCACTAGCGACCAGCTCCTACAATGAGCAGTTCTTC. Full variable domain (missing parts from reference TRBV5-1 and TRBJ2-1): KAGVTQTPRYLIKTRGQQVTLSCSPISGHRSVSWYQQTPGQGLQFLFEYFSETQRNKGNFPGRFSGRQFSNSRSEMNVSTLELGDSALYLCASNALATSSYNEQFFGPGTRLTVL.

The rearrangement uses TRBV27 and TRBJ2-7, with a possible D match to TRBD1 (5 bases). Germline V gives CDR1 MNHEY, CDR2 SMNVEV (reference sequence). Trimming stripped 2 bases from V and 5 bases from J, with 19 bases between. This CDR3 comprises 16 residues. CDR3 region: CASSLGPGQGIHEQYF. In DNA form, the CDR3 reads TGTGCCAGCAGTTTAGGCCCCGGGCAGGGCATCCACGAGCAGTACTTC.

The table lists this clone with a count of one. The rearrangement uses TRBV10-3 and TRBJ1-5, with D maybe TRBD1 (5 bases). CDR1 is ENHRY, CDR2 SYGVKD, per germline. The CDR3 has 15 amino acids. The V end lost 0 bases, the J end lost 7 bases, and 13 bases lay between the germline ends. The CDR3 bases are TGTGCCATCAGTGAGTCGGGGCAGGGCGACCAGCCCCAGCATTTT. As protein: CAISESGQGDQPQHF.

The rearrangement links TRBV27 to TRBJ2-7; TRBD2 agrees at 8 bases. This CDR3 is 14 amino acids long. Looked up from germline, CDR1 is MNHEY and CDR2 is SMNVEV (reference sequence). J lost 3 bases, V lost 5 bases, and 6 bases had no gene match. The CDR3 loop is CASSPTSALYEQYF. The CDR3 nucleotides read TGTGCCAGCAGTCCGACTAGCGCCCTCTACGAGCAGTACTTC.

This clone was counted a few times. The V and J genes are TRBV19 and TRBJ1-5; no reliable D call. Per the germline V gene, CDR1 is LNHDA and CDR2 is SQIVND (reference sequence). V gave up 4 bases and J gave up 2 bases, with 15 bases separating them. The length of the CDR3 is 16 residues. CDR3 nucleotide sequence: TGTGCCAGTAGTACCCCCATGGGCCGCGGCAATCAGCCCCAGCATTTT. It is translated as CASSTPMGRGNQPQHF.

This clone was counted once. The rearrangement uses TRBV5-4 and TRBJ2-1; TRBD1 matches 9 bases. Unmatched junction bases numbered 5, after V lost 0 bases and J lost 7 bases. CDR1 is SGHNT, CDR2 YYREEE, per germline (reference sequence). The CDR3 sequence is 15 residues long. Written as DNA, the CDR3 is TGTGCCAGCAGCTTGGTGGGACAGGGAAGGAATGAGCAGTTCTTC. Translating it yields CASSLVGQGRNEQFF.

This chain connects TRBV7-9 to TRBJ1-6; D gene uncertain. Germline CDR1 is SEHNR and CDR2 is FQNEAQ (reference sequence). The CDR3 is 14 amino acids. Trimming shortened V by 0 bases and J by 7 bases, and 7 bases separated the two germline ends. CDR3 amino acids: CASSLAGDNSPLHF. The CDR3 DNA reads TGTGCCAGCAGCTTAGCGGGAGACAATTCACCCCTCCACTTT.

The chain combines TRBV13 with TRBJ2-3; 12 nucleotides match TRBD2. V dropped 6 bases and J dropped 5; count of bases not matched to a gene: 6. The CDR3 spans 15 residues. In germline, CDR1 is PRHDT, CDR2 FYEKMQ (reference sequence). The CDR3 DNA is TGTGCCAGCAGTTCGACTAGCGGGAGCCAAGATACGCAGTATTTT. Translating it yields CASSSTSGSQDTQYF.

This clone was detected only once. V gene TRBV11-2 combines with J gene TRBJ1-1, with D perhaps TRBD1 (6 bases). Germline assignment: CDR1 SGHAT and CDR2 FQNNGV. This CDR3 has 16 residues. Trimming stripped 4 bases from V and 1 base from J, with 16 bases between. The chain's CDR3 is CASSSPTKTGNTEAFF. CDR3 bases: TGTGCCAGCAGCTCCCCAACAAAGACAGGGAACACTGAAGCTTTCTTT.

The CDR3 spells CASSPRVRGTSSDTQYF. CDR3 in DNA: TGTGCCAGCTCACCACGTGTCAGGGGGACGAGTTCGGATACGCAGTATTTT. This chain links TRBV18 with TRBJ2-3; 7 bases agree with TRBD1. The CDR3 length is 17 residues. V shed 1 base and J 6 bases; nucleotides not matched to a gene: 13. Germline V gene lookup returns CDR1 KGHSH and CDR2 LQKENI. Filled out from reference TRBV18 and TRBJ2-3, the complete variable domain reads NAGVMQNPRHLVRRRGQEARLRCSPMKGHSHVYWYRQLPEEGLKFMVYLQKENIIDESGMPKERFSAEFPKEGPSILRIQQVVRGDSAAYFCASSPRVRGTSSDTQYFGPGTRLTVL.

This rearrangement joins TRBV2 to TRBJ1-3; tentatively, D is TRBD1 (6 bases). CDR3 length: 12 amino acids. Germline assignment: CDR1 SNHLY and CDR2 FYNNEI. V was cut by 11 bases and J by 4 bases, with 12 bases left in between. The CDR3 nucleotides are TGTGCCGGGAGGGACAACGGAAACACCATATATTTT. It specifies CAGRDNGNTIYF.

The chain links TRBV28 to TRBJ2-5; D may be TRBD2 (5 bases). CDR3 length: 14 amino acids. Germline values: CDR1 MDHEN, CDR2 SYDVKM. V was pared by 3 bases and J by 9 bases, with 17 bases between. For the CDR3, the DNA is TGTGCCAGCAGTTTGGCGGGTTGGGAGAGGGCCCAGTACTTC. Residues: CASSLAGWERAQYF.

The sample holds a few counts of this clone. The chain carries TRBV2 and TRBJ1-5; D is unresolved. With 6 bases removed from V and 0 bases from J, the gap between germline ends came to 6 bases. Looked up from germline, CDR1 is SNHLY and CDR2 is FYNNEI. This CDR3 contains 13 residues. The DNA for the CDR3 is TGTGCCAGCAGCAGAACTAGCAATCAGCCCCAGCATTTT. Encoded protein: CASSRTSNQPQHF.

The chain joins TRBV30 to TRBJ2-7; D might be TRBD2 (5 bases). V dropped 4 bases and J dropped 4 bases, with 20 bases sitting between them. Germline V gene data show CDR1 as GTSNPN and CDR2 as SVGIG (reference sequence). This CDR3 is built from 15 residues. The CDR3 coding sequence is TGTGCCTGGATGGCTGGCAACTCGCGGAGGTACGAGCAGTACTTC. This encodes CAWMAGNSRRYEQYF.

CDR3 sequence (DNA): TGTGCCAGCAGGGGGGTCGGAGGGACCGGGGAGCTGTTTTTT. Its translation: CASRGVGGTGELFF. The gene calls are TRBV25-1 and TRBJ2-2; possible D gene TRBD2, 6 bases. Trimming took 6 bases from V and 5 from J, leaving 13 bases between them. The CDR3 totals 14 residues. Germline-derived CDR1 and CDR2 are MGHDK and SYGVNS.

The V gene is TRBV6-5, the J gene TRBJ1-5; 7 nucleotides line up with TRBD1. The CDR3 is 14 amino acids. V was clipped by 4 bases and J by 5 bases; unmatched bases: 5. CDR1 is MNHEY and CDR2 is SVGAGI in the germline V gene. CDR3: CASSFRTGDQPQHF. CDR3 nucleotide sequence: TGTGCCAGCAGTTTTAGGACAGGCGATCAGCCCCAGCATTTT.

This clone has only one observation. The chain employs TRBV18 and TRBJ2-4; no definite D call. Trimming shortened V by 3 bases and J by 0 bases, and 15 bases separated the two germline ends. The CDR3 sequence is 17 residues long. Per the germline V gene, CDR1 is KGHSH and CDR2 is LQKENI. The CDR3 DNA reads as TGTGCCAGCTCACCGGGCCCCAACAACCTAGCCAAAAACATTCAGTACTTC. It yields the protein CASSPGPNNLAKNIQYF. Variable domain in full (rest from reference TRBV18 and TRBJ2-4): NAGVMQNPRHLVRRRGQEARLRCSPMKGHSHVYWYRQLPEEGLKFMVYLQKENIIDESGMPKERFSAEFPKEGPSILRIQQVVRGDSAAYFCASSPGPNNLAKNIQYFGAGTRLSVL.

This clone was seen a handful of times. This chain joins TRBV12-5 and TRBJ2-1; 9 bases line up with TRBD1. Germline CDR1 LGHNT, CDR2 FRNRAP. After removal of 1 base from V and 5 bases from J, the junction contained 3 bases not matched to a gene. This CDR3 contains 15 residues. The CDR3 sequence is CASGLGDRVDNEQFF. CDR3 coding DNA: TGTGCTAGTGGTTTGGGGGACAGGGTGGACAATGAGCAGTTCTTC.